The 2 T cell receptor beta chains below were found in one sample sequenced in a study of human T cells and chemical hapten exposure. Documented time point: patch test 1, 2 weeks after DPC sensitization. Stated treatment: therapeutic diphenylcyclopropenone sensitization with weekly scalp DPC. TCRdb reanalysed the RACE reads using MiXCR and keeps one entry per CDR3 protein. The top ten hold around 2.3% of the sample, which has about 360,000 distinct CDR3 sequences, approximately 4.4% seen once. The source material was whole blood, sampled in connection with sensitization to the hapten diphenylcyclopropenone (DPC). These receptors came from a woman aged 45-65 years with alopecia areata. Some clones in this sample may be carry-over from other donors' samples.

This clonotype has just a few counts. V usage is TRBV2 and J usage is TRBJ1-1; D gene uncertain. The length of the CDR3 is 10 residues. V was trimmed by 4 bases and J by 8 bases, leaving 5 bases between them. Per germline, CDR1 SNHLY and CDR2 FYNNEI. The DNA of the CDR3 is TGTGCCAGCAGTGGTCAGGAAGCTTTCTTT. It yields the protein CASSGQEAFF.

The chain has TRBV9 and TRBJ2-4; D might be TRBD1 (6 bases). Trimming left V 0 bases short and J 4 bases short, with 11 bases between. This CDR3 has 15 residues. Germline loops: CDR1 SGDLS, CDR2 YYNGEE. CDR3 sequence (DNA): TGTGCCAGCAGCGTAGGTCCGGACAGAAAAAACATTCAGTACTTC. It encodes CASSVGPDRKNIQYF.